Shown below are 10 T cell receptor beta chains from a single sample sequenced in a study of cytomegalovirus exposure and HLA in healthy donors. Primers for the PCR totalled 60 Vbeta and 13 Jbeta. TCRdb keeps only in-frame clones here, not all; method: immunoSEQ multiplex PCR. The sample carries fewer than 120,000 clones, around 85% recorded once. The sequencing input was PBMCs. These receptor sequences come from a man in his thirties or forties in good health and CMV-seropositive.

The chain recombines TRBV2 with TRBJ2-3; 12 nucleotides match TRBD2. The junction had 7 bases not matched to a gene; V was cut back by 6 bases and J by 3 bases. CDR1 is SNHLY, CDR2 FYNNEI, per germline. There are 16 residues in the CDR3. This CDR3 is CASRSSSGGATDTQYF. CDR3 DNA sequence: TGTGCCAGCAGGAGTTCTAGCGGGGGGGCTACAGATACGCAGTATTTT. The full variable domain, its missing parts supplied by reference TRBV2 and TRBJ2-3, is EPEVTQTPSHQVTQMGQEVILRCVPISNHLYFYWYRQILGQKVEFLVSFYNNEISEKSEIFDDQFSVERPDGSNFTLKIRSTKLEDSAMYFCASRSSSGGATDTQYFGPGTRLTVL.

This chain joins TRBV5-5 and TRBJ1-2; D gene uncertain. This CDR3 region has 13 residues. V was clipped by 2 bases and J by 6 bases, with 11 bases between them. CDR1 is SGHKS, CDR2 YYEKEE, per germline (reference sequence). The CDR3 spells CASSLGGWNGYTF. In DNA, the CDR3 is TGTGCCAGCAGCTTAGGAGGGTGGAATGGCTACACCTTC.

The chain carries TRBV6-1 and TRBJ2-3; 8 bases line up with TRBD2. Germline CDR1 reads MNHNS; CDR2 reads SASEGT. V was clipped by 3 bases and J by 2 bases; unmatched bases: 7. The CDR3 has 16 amino acids. The CDR3 loop is CASSELIAGYTDTQYF. CDR3 nucleotide sequence: TGTGCCAGCAGTGAGTTAATAGCGGGGTACACAGATACGCAGTATTTT.

This clone turned up a few times. The chain joins TRBV6-5 to TRBJ2-7; D is perhaps TRBD1 (6 bases). CDR1 MNHEY and CDR2 SVGAGI come from the germline V gene. CDR3 length: 12 amino acids. Trimming left V 0 bases short and J 6 bases short, with 6 bases between. In DNA, the CDR3 is TGTGCCAGCAGTTACTCAGGGGGCGAGCAGTACTTC. This encodes CASSYSGGEQYF.

Written as DNA, the CDR3 is TGTGCCAGCAGTGTCGGACAGGGGCGAGAAAAACTGTTTTTT. This sequence encodes CASSVGQGREKLFF. The gene calls are TRBV27 and TRBJ1-4, with 9 nucleotides matching TRBD1. Germline V lookup: CDR1 MNHEY, CDR2 SMNVEV (reference sequence). There are 14 residues in the CDR3. The J segment lost 8 bases and the V segment lost 5 bases, leaving 6 bases of the junction unmatched.

The gene calls are TRBV2 and TRBJ2-4; TRBD2 is a possible D gene (6 bases). This CDR3 is 13 amino acids long. From germline, CDR1 is SNHLY and CDR2 FYNNEI. V was clipped by 6 bases and J by 6 bases, with 12 bases between them. CDR3 sequence: CASSRRGGNIQYF. The CDR3 DNA follows: TGTGCCAGCAGCCGTCGGGGAGGAAACATTCAGTACTTC.

The chain carries TRBV11-2 and TRBJ2-7; TRBD1 matches 8 bases. From germline, CDR1 is SGHAT and CDR2 FQNNGV. Unmatched junction bases numbered 4, after V lost 4 bases and J lost 2 bases. The CDR3 runs 14 residues. Here the CDR3 DNA reads TGTGCCAGCAGCTACGGACAGGGTGCCTACGAGCAGTACTTC. Translating gives CASSYGQGAYEQYF.

The rearrangement uses TRBV30 and TRBJ1-3; TRBD1 aligns across 7 bases. The trim removed 2 bases at V and 0 bases at J, leaving 7 bases unmatched. Germline lookup yields CDR1 GTSNPN and CDR2 SVGIG (reference sequence). This CDR3 spans 16 amino acids. The CDR3 spells CAWSPQGVYSGNTIYF. DNA for the CDR3: TGTGCCTGGAGTCCCCAGGGGGTATACTCTGGAAACACCATATATTTT.

V and J are TRBV21-1 and TRBJ2-3; the table's D call, TRBD2, was not checked against the DNA. TRBV21-1 represents a pseudogene. The CDR3 runs to 14 residues. Here the CDR3 reads CASSTVAGTDTQYF. CDR3 DNA: TGTGCCAGCAGCACCGTCGCCGGGACAGATACGCAGTATTTT.

V usage is TRBV5-3 and J usage is TRBJ1-2, with 7 bases fitting TRBD1. TRBV5-3 is noted as an ORF with a role that remains uncertain. Trimming at V came to 4 bases and at J to 4 bases, leaving 4 bases not matched to a gene. This CDR3 is 13 amino acids long. CDR3 DNA: TGTGCCAGAAGCAACGGGACAGTCTATGGCTACACCTTC. Translating it yields CARSNGTVYGYTF.